Sequencing of this T cell receptor (beta chain) was carried out in a study of T cell responses to AZD1222 COVID-19 vaccine. V shed 6 bases and J shed 3 bases, with 8 bases lying between them. Germline-derived CDR1 and CDR2 are MNHEY and SVGAGI. The CDR3 totals 12 residues. Study-level findings and limits: Spike was spanned by vaccine-associated CD4 TCRs, with dominance at 160-218 and 743-854.

Method: immunoSEQ multiplex PCR; TCRdb's copy keeps in-frame clones and lacks some. The table records about 190,000 clones, approximately 90% of them present only once. To note about this clone: As yet, its antigen is unknown.

Sequenced material: peripheral blood, taken on day 0 of AZD1222 vaccination. This chain connects TRBV6-5 to TRBJ2-5; D is ambiguous. The TCR originated in an adult in good health. CDR3 residues: CASRKGKETQYF. DNA of the CDR3: TGTGCCAGCAGAAAAGGAAAAGAGACCCAGTACTTC.